These 17 T cell receptor beta chains were sequenced from one sample in a study of T cell changes during pregnancy in multiple sclerosis (dated by TCRdb to about 2019). Library preparation was by the immunoSEQ multiplex PCR assay. The clones in this table, taken by TCRdb from immuneACCESS, are in-frame only. Not every clone is retained; where verified, under half of the shortfall comes from an unresolved V gene, and the cause of the rest is unknown. Counted in this sample were approximately 70,000 clones; around 92% of them appeared once. The ten largest clones capture approximately 2.5% of the sample. The specimen comprised peripheral blood, sampled in the first trimester of pregnancy. These receptors were taken from a female donor with multiple sclerosis, enrolled in a pregnancy study.

V usage is TRBV5-1 and J usage is TRBJ2-4; D may be TRBD1 (5 bases). This CDR3 is 14 amino acids long. Germline lookup yields CDR1 SGHRS and CDR2 YFSETQ. The V end lost 3 bases, the J end lost 0 bases, and 7 bases lay between the germline ends. In nucleotides, the CDR3 is TGCGCCAGCAGCTCAGGGCTAGCCAAAAACATTCAGTACTTC. This gives the protein CASSSGLAKNIQYF.

The J gene is TRBJ2-1, the V gene TRBV7-3, with D tentatively TRBD1 (5 bases). V was shortened by 5 bases and J by 7 bases, with 24 bases between the two germline ends. Germline V gives CDR1 SGHTA, CDR2 FQGTGA. This CDR3 spans 17 amino acids. CDR3 protein: CASSPRGSADPTNEQFF. CDR3 DNA: TGTGCCAGCAGCCCAAGGGGTTCGGCGGACCCTACGAATGAGCAGTTCTTC.

This clone was recorded once. The rearrangement links TRBV28 to TRBJ2-7, with a tentative D call TRBD2 (7 bases). Trimming took 6 bases from V and 0 from J, leaving 12 bases between them. The CDR3 has 14 amino acids. In germline, CDR1 is MDHEN, CDR2 SYDVKM. This CDR3 reads CASRTGGSSYEQYF. In nucleotides, the CDR3 is TGTGCCAGCAGGACAGGCGGGAGCTCCTACGAGCAGTACTTC. Complete variable domain (other parts from reference TRBV28 and TRBJ2-7): DVKVTQSSRYLVKRTGEKVFLECVQDMDHENMFWYRQDPGLGLRLIYFSYDVKMKEKGDIPEGYSVSREKKERFSLILESASTNQTSMYLCASRTGGSSYEQYFGPGTRLTVT.

This CDR3 is CAWSQPGQEGTEQFF. In DNA form, the CDR3 reads TGTGCCTGGAGTCAGCCGGGACAGGAGGGTACTGAGCAGTTCTTC. V gene TRBV30 combines with J gene TRBJ2-1, with 8 bases that match TRBD1. The CDR3 has 15 residues. Losses at the gene ends were 2 bases for V and 9 bases for J; bases not matched to a gene: 12. CDR1 and CDR2 from the germline V gene are GTSNPN and SVGIG (reference sequence). The entire variable domain, with the rest obtained from reference TRBV30 and TRBJ2-1, is as follows: SQTIHQWPATLVQPVGSPLSLECTVEGTSNPNLYWYRQAAGRGLQLLFYSVGIGQISSEVPQNLSASRPQDRQFILSSKKLLLSDSGFYLCAWSQPGQEGTEQFFGPGTRLTVL.

The V gene is TRBV7-8, the J gene TRBJ1-2, with 9 bases aligning to TRBD1. The CDR3 spans 16 residues. Germline CDR1 SGHVS, CDR2 FQNEAQ. With V trimmed by 5 bases and J by 1 base, 8 bases remained unmatched. The CDR3 region is CASSIPGQGFNYGYTF. CDR3 sequence (DNA): TGTGCCAGCAGCATACCCGGACAGGGGTTTAACTATGGCTACACCTTC.

This chain connects TRBV6-6 to TRBJ1-5; perhaps TRBD1 as D (5 bases). From germline, CDR1 is MNHNY and CDR2 SVGAGI (reference sequence). The CDR3 totals 16 residues. Trimming shortened V by 0 bases and J by 1 base, and 10 bases separated the two germline ends. CDR3 nucleotide sequence: TGTGCCAGCAGTTACTCGGGGCCAGAGAGCAATCAGCCCCAGCATTTT. Translation gives CASSYSGPESNQPQHF.

The chain couples TRBV7-3 to TRBJ1-1; the D gene is possibly TRBD1 (5 bases). The CDR3 runs 13 residues. Trimming shortened V by 5 bases and J by 7 bases, and 14 bases separated the two germline ends. The germline CDR1 and CDR2 sequences are SGHTA and FQGTGA. This CDR3 is CASSPVGGGEAFF. The CDR3 bases are TGTGCCAGCAGCCCGGTGGGGGGAGGTGAAGCTTTCTTT.

Many counts were recorded for this clone. The chain carries TRBV13 and TRBJ1-2; 7 positions agree with TRBD1. The CDR3 has 13 amino acids. J was trimmed by 2 bases and V by 5 bases; bases with no gene match: 2. Germline loops: CDR1 PRHDT, CDR2 FYEKMQ (reference sequence). CDR3 sequence: CASSQGVNYGYTF. As DNA, the CDR3 is TGTGCCAGCAGCCAGGGGGTAAACTATGGCTACACCTTC.

V is TRBV4-2 and J is TRBJ2-7; D is unclear. CDR3 length: 15 amino acids. V lost 1 base to trimming and J lost 0 bases, with 10 bases between them. Germline assignment: CDR1 LGHNA and CDR2 YNFKEQ. The CDR3 nucleotides read TGTGCCAGCAGCCAAGGGCGCTCGGGCTCCTACGAGCAGTACTTC. Protein product: CASSQGRSGSYEQYF.

CDR3 in DNA: TGTGCCAGTAGTACCTTGCCCGACCTGGACAGGGCCATCTACGAGCAGTACTTC. This codes for CASSTLPDLDRAIYEQYF. The chain carries TRBV19 and TRBJ2-7; the match to TRBD1 covers 8 bases. The length of the CDR3 is 18 residues. Losses at the gene ends were 4 bases for V and 3 bases for J; bases not matched to a gene: 17. The germline V gene encodes CDR1 LNHDA and CDR2 SQIVND (reference sequence).

This clone was seen only once. The chain uses TRBV19 and TRBJ2-1, with TRBD1 matching 10 bases. Trimming removed 5 bases from V and 8 bases from J; junction bases left unmatched: 9. This CDR3 has 15 amino acids. Germline loops: CDR1 LNHDA, CDR2 SQIVND (reference sequence). CDR3: CASSGRDRGVYEQFF. The CDR3 DNA reads TGTGCCAGTAGTGGTCGGGACAGGGGCGTATATGAGCAGTTCTTC.

The rearrangement uses TRBV19 and TRBJ2-2, with D possibly TRBD1 on 6 matching bases. CDR1 is LNHDA and CDR2 is SQIVND in the germline V gene (reference sequence). This CDR3 spans 13 amino acids. Trimming stripped 4 bases from V and 10 bases from J, with 13 bases between. CDR3 residues: CASSTAGEAELFF. CDR3 in DNA: TGTGCCAGTAGTACCGCAGGGGAAGCGGAGCTGTTTTTT.

This chain links TRBV5-4 with TRBJ2-5; 13 bases are a match to TRBD2. The CDR3 is 15 amino acids. CDR1 and CDR2 from the germline V gene are SGHNT and YYREEE (reference sequence). Unmatched junction bases numbered 5, after V lost 4 bases and J lost 5 bases. CDR3 sequence reads: CASSTRTSGSETQYF. DNA for the CDR3: TGTGCCAGCAGCACCCGGACTAGCGGGAGTGAGACCCAGTACTTC.

This chain uses TRBV27 with TRBJ2-5; TRBD1 aligns across 7 bases. V lost 3 bases to trimming and J lost 6 bases; unmatched junction nucleotides: 7. CDR3 length equals 14 residues. Germline loops: CDR1 MNHEY, CDR2 SMNVEV (reference sequence). The CDR3 DNA is TGTGCCAGCAGTTTCTCGACAGGGAGCCAGACCCAGTACTTC. Translation gives CASSFSTGSQTQYF.

This rearrangement joins TRBV6-1 to TRBJ2-5; D uncertain. Germline V CDR1 and CDR2: MNHNS, SASEGT. The CDR3 runs to 14 residues. The V and J ends lost 2 bases and 5 bases respectively, with 12 bases between them. The CDR3 nucleotides read TGTGCCAGCAGTGAACCCCCGGGTGGGGAGACCCAGTACTTC. This translates into CASSEPPGGETQYF.

This chain links TRBV30 with TRBJ2-7; D may be TRBD2 (6 bases). The CDR3 is 14 amino acids. CDR1 and CDR2 from the germline V gene are GTSNPN and SVGIG (reference sequence). Trimming left V 1 base short and J 3 bases short, with 13 bases between. The CDR3 sequence: CAWSARDFNYEQYF. CDR3 coding DNA: TGTGCCTGGAGTGCCCGGGACTTTAACTACGAGCAGTACTTC.

The rearrangement uses TRBV7-2 and TRBJ2-1; D call uncertain. Germline CDR1 reads SGHTA; CDR2 reads FQGNSA. V was cut by 7 bases and J by 4 bases, with 11 bases left in between. The CDR3 contains 13 residues. The CDR3 sequence: CASKLRSYNEQFF. The CDR3, as DNA: TGTGCCAGCAAGTTAAGGAGTTACAATGAGCAGTTCTTC.